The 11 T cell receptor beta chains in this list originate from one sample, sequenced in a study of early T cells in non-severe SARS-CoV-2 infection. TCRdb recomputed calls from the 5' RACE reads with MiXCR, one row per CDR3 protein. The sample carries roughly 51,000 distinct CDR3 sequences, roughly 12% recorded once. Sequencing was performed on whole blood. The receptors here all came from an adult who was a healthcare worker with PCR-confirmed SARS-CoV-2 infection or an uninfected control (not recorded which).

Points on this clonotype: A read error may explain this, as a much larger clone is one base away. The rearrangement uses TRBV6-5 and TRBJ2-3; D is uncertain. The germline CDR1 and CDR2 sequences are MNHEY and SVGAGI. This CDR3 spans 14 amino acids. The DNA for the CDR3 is TGTGTCAGCAGCCTGGACCCGGTCACAGATACGCAGTATTTT. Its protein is CVSSLDPVTDTQYF.

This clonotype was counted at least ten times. The CDR3 here is CASSGRGQLFF. Here the CDR3 DNA reads TGTGCCAGTAGTGGCAGGGGACAACTGTTTTTT. This chain uses TRBV19 with TRBJ1-4; perhaps TRBD1 as D (6 bases). Trimming took off 5 bases at V and 12 bases at J, with 10 bases between the two ends. The length of the CDR3 is 11 residues. Germline V lookup: CDR1 LNHDA, CDR2 SQIVND (reference sequence).

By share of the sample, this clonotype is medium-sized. The CDR3 protein is CASSLEAGGEQYF. The CDR3 DNA is TGTGCCAGCAGCTTAGAGGCGGGAGGCGAGCAGTACTTC. The V and J genes are TRBV7-2 and TRBJ2-7; TRBD2 agrees at 8 bases. Germline values: CDR1 SGHTA, CDR2 FQGNSA. Losses at the gene ends were 1 base for V and 6 bases for J; bases not matched to a gene: 2. The CDR3 has 13 amino acids.

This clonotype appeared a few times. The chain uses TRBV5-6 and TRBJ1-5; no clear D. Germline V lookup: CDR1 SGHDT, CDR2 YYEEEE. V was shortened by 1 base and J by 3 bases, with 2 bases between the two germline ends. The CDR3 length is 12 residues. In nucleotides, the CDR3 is TGTGCCAGCAGCTTGAACAATCAGCCCCAGCATTTT. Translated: CASSLNNQPQHF.

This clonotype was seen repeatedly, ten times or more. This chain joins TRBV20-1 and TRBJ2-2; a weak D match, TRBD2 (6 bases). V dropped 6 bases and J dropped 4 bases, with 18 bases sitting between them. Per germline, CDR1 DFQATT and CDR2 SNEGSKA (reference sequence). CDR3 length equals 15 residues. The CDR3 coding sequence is TGCAGTGCCGGAGACGGGGGTTTTACCACCGGGGAGCTGTTTTTT. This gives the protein CSAGDGGFTTGELFF.

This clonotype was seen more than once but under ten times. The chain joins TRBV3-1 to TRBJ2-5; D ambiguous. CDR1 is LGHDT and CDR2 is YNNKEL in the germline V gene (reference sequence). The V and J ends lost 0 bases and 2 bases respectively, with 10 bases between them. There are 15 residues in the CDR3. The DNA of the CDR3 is TGTGCCAGCAGCCAAGACCCTCGGCAGCAAGAGACCCAGTACTTC. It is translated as CASSQDPRQQETQYF.

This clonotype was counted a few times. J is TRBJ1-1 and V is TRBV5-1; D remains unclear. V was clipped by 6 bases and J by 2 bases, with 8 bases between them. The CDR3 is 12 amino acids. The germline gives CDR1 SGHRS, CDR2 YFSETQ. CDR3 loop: CASNEPNTEAFF. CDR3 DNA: TGCGCCAGCAACGAACCAAACACTGAAGCTTTCTTT.

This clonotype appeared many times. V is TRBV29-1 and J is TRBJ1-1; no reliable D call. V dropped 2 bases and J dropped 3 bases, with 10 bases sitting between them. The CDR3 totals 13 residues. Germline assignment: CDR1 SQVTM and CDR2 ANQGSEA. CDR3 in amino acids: CSVEQAMDTEAFF. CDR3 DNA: TGCAGCGTTGAACAGGCCATGGACACTGAAGCTTTCTTT.

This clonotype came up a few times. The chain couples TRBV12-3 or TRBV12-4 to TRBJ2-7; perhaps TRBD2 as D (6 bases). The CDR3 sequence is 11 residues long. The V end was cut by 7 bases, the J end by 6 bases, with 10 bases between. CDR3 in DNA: TGTGCCAGCACCCTGGGGGGCGAGCAGTACTTC. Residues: CASTLGGEQYF.

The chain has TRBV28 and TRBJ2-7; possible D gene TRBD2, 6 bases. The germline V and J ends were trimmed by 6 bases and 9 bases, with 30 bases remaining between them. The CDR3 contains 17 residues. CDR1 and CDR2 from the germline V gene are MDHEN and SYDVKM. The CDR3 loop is CASSTTLLISGNDGQYF. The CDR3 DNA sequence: TGTGCCAGCAGCACCACCCTCTTGATTAGCGGAAACGACGGGCAGTACTTC.

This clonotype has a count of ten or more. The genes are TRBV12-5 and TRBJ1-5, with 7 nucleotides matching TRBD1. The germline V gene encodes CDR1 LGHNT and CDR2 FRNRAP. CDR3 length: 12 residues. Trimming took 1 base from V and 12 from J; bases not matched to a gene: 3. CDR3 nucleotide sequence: TGTGCTAGTGGTTTGGAGACAGGGCTCCAGCATTTT. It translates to CASGLETGLQHF.